The 32 T cell receptor beta chains in this list originate from one sample, sequenced in a study of cytomegalovirus exposure and HLA in healthy donors. Use of 60 Vbeta and 13 Jbeta primers characterized the PCR. Sequencing used immunoSEQ multiplex PCR; TCRdb keeps in-frame clones, though not all of them. The sample lists over 65,000 clones, roughly 78% occurring once. The sequenced sample was PBMCs. The receptors shown here come from a man in his forties or fifties in good health and CMV-seronegative.

The chain links TRBV25-1 to TRBJ2-2; 11 nucleotides line up with TRBD1. This CDR3 spans 14 amino acids. V was clipped by 4 bases and J by 8 bases; unmatched bases: 3. The germline V gene has CDR1 MGHDK and CDR2 SYGVNS. CDR3 in amino acids: CASSGDRGTGELFF. CDR3 nucleotides: TGTGCCAGCAGTGGGGACAGGGGGACGGGGGAGCTGTTTTTT.

The chain carries TRBV25-1 and TRBJ1-6; D is perhaps TRBD1 (5 bases). This CDR3 spans 15 amino acids. From germline, CDR1 is MGHDK and CDR2 SYGVNS. Trimming took 0 bases from V and 10 from J, leaving 13 bases between them. CDR3 residues: CASSEYGGRSSPLHF. The CDR3 DNA sequence: TGTGCCAGCAGTGAATATGGGGGGAGGAGCTCACCCCTCCACTTT. Complete variable domain (other parts from reference TRBV25-1 and TRBJ1-6): EADIYQTPRYLVIGTGKKITLECSQTMGHDKMYWYQQDPGMELHLIHYSYGVNSTEKGDLSSESTVSRIRTEHFPLTLESARPSHTSQYLCASSEYGGRSSPLHFGNGTRLTVT.

This clone was detected a few times. The chain recombines TRBV28 with TRBJ1-1, with D tentatively TRBD1 (5 bases). V lost 5 bases and J lost 1, with 14 bases in between. This CDR3 comprises 15 residues. Germline V lookup: CDR1 MDHEN, CDR2 SYDVKM. The CDR3 DNA sequence: TGTGCCAGCAGTCCAAGGGCAGGGTCGAACACTGAAGCTTTCTTT. Amino acids: CASSPRAGSNTEAFF.

The sample holds one count of this clone. At one end the junction does not follow the germline gene, possibly because of a read error. V gene TRBV7-3 combines with J gene TRBJ2-7; a weak D match, TRBD1 (6 bases). Germline values: CDR1 SGHTA, CDR2 FQGTGA. The CDR3 loop spans 15 amino acids. The CDR3 is CASSLNPGDNYERYF. In DNA form, the CDR3 reads TGTGCCAGCAGCCTTAATCCAGGGGACAACTACGAGCGGTACTTC.

This rearrangement joins TRBV11-2 to TRBJ2-5; 7 positions agree with TRBD2. This CDR3 is 17 amino acids long. The V gene end was trimmed by 3 bases and the J gene end by 7 bases; junction bases not matched to a gene: 17. Germline CDR1 reads SGHAT; CDR2 reads FQNNGV. CDR3 in DNA: TGTGCCAGCAGCTTTCCTTCGGGACTACCAACACAATCGACCCAGTACTTC. As protein: CASSFPSGLPTQSTQYF.

The chain's CDR3 is CAISESDGTSGSEQYF. The CDR3 DNA follows: TGTGCCATCAGTGAGTCGGACGGGACTAGCGGGAGCGAGCAGTACTTC. The chain employs TRBV10-3 and TRBJ2-7; 14 positions agree with TRBD2. Germline-derived CDR1 and CDR2 are ENHRY and SYGVKD. The CDR3 extends over 16 amino acids. The V gene end was trimmed by 0 bases and the J gene end by 6 bases; junction bases not matched to a gene: 4.

This chain connects TRBV6-5 to TRBJ1-1; no clear D gene. The germline gives CDR1 MNHEY, CDR2 SVGAGI. V was clipped by 7 bases and J by 2 bases, with 11 bases between them. CDR3 length equals 13 residues. In nucleotides, the CDR3 is TGTGCCAGCAAGACTGGAATCAACACTGAAGCTTTCTTT. Its protein is CASKTGINTEAFF.

V is TRBV10-3 and J is TRBJ2-7; TRBD1 matches at 9 bases. Germline CDR1 ENHRY, CDR2 SYGVKD. The CDR3 totals 14 residues. Trimming cost V 4 bases and J 1 base; bases outside gene matches: 2. CDR3 loop: CAISGDRDSYEQYF. The CDR3 DNA sequence: TGTGCCATCAGTGGGGACAGGGATTCCTACGAGCAGTACTTC.

The chain combines TRBV14 with TRBJ2-1, with 14 bases aligning to TRBD2. This CDR3 has 19 amino acids. Germline values: CDR1 SGHDN, CDR2 FVKESK. The V segment lost 0 bases and the J segment 3 bases; nucleotides outside the gene matches: 7. For the CDR3, the DNA is TGTGCCAGCAGCCAAGATAGAGGACTAGCGGGAGGAGGCTACAATGAGCAGTTCTTC. Its protein product is CASSQDRGLAGGGYNEQFF.

This clone was counted once. The chain has TRBV6-1 and TRBJ2-7, with 10 nucleotides matching TRBD1. Trimming took 8 bases from V and 3 from J; bases not matched to a gene: 7. CDR3 length: 14 amino acids. Germline V lookup: CDR1 MNHNS, CDR2 SASEGT. CDR3 region: CASHRTGGLYEQYF. CDR3 DNA sequence: TGTGCCAGCCACCGGACAGGGGGACTCTACGAGCAGTACTTC.

The chain links TRBV4-1 to TRBJ2-4, with a possible D match to TRBD1 (5 bases). Germline V gene lookup returns CDR1 MGHRA and CDR2 YSYEKL. V gave up 1 base and J gave up 0 bases, with 7 bases separating them. This CDR3 has 15 amino acids. The CDR3 here is CASSQVRGAKNIQYF. As DNA, the CDR3 is TGCGCCAGCAGCCAAGTAAGGGGAGCCAAAAACATTCAGTACTTC.

This chain uses TRBV29-1 with TRBJ2-1; a possible D gene is TRBD2 (6 bases). With 4 bases removed from V and 0 bases from J, the gap between germline ends came to 10 bases. The CDR3 consists of 14 residues. The germline V gene has CDR1 SQVTM and CDR2 ANQGSEA. CDR3 DNA: TGCAGCGTTGTCGGGGGAAGCTCCTACAATGAGCAGTTCTTC. This sequence encodes CSVVGGSSYNEQFF.

The table lists this clone with a few counts. V and J are TRBV5-6 and TRBJ2-1; D unclear. The CDR3 contains 12 residues. Germline values: CDR1 SGHDT, CDR2 YYEEEE. V was shortened by 1 base and J by 9 bases, with 8 bases between the two germline ends. CDR3 amino acids: CASSLSLFEQFF. The CDR3 coding sequence is TGTGCCAGCAGCTTGTCCCTATTTGAGCAGTTCTTC.

The rearrangement links TRBV2 to TRBJ1-6, with 8 bases aligning to TRBD1. There are 16 residues in the CDR3. Germline V gives CDR1 SNHLY, CDR2 FYNNEI. Trimming removed 5 bases from V and 0 bases from J; junction bases left unmatched: 3. DNA of the CDR3: TGTGCCAGCAGTTGGGACAGGAGCTCCTATAATTCACCCCTCCACTTT. This sequence encodes CASSWDRSSYNSPLHF.

The genes are TRBV25-1 and TRBJ2-6; D uncertain. Per germline, CDR1 MGHDK and CDR2 SYGVNS. Trimming took 6 bases from V and 2 from J, leaving 8 bases between them. The CDR3 spans 14 residues. CDR3 DNA: TGTGCCAGCAGCCCCTCGGCTGGGGCCAACGTCCTGACTTTC. This translates into CASSPSAGANVLTF.

The chain recombines TRBV28 with TRBJ2-7; TRBD2 agrees at 10 bases. Germline CDR1 and CDR2: MDHEN and SYDVKM. J lost 2 bases, V lost 5 bases, and 6 bases had no gene match. This CDR3 has 15 amino acids. CDR3: CASSLAGVKAYEQYF. The CDR3 DNA reads TGTGCCAGCAGTCTAGCGGGAGTAAAGGCCTACGAGCAGTACTTC.

The genes are TRBV18 and TRBJ1-4; tentative D call: TRBD1 (5 bases). The germline V gene encodes CDR1 KGHSH and CDR2 LQKENI. Trimming cost V 2 bases and J 7 bases, with 14 bases left between them. The CDR3 runs to 15 residues. CDR3 loop: CASSPGPNGGEKLFF. CDR3 coding DNA: TGTGCCAGCTCACCAGGGCCCAACGGGGGTGAAAAACTGTTTTTT.

Written as DNA, the CDR3 is TGTGCCAGCAAGTTGGAGGGTTCCTACAATGAGCAGTTCTTC. Translation: CASKLEGSYNEQFF. This sequence joins TRBV2 and TRBJ2-1; maybe TRBD2 (6 bases). V shed 7 bases and J shed 1 base, with 11 bases lying between them. Germline loops: CDR1 SNHLY, CDR2 FYNNEI. This CDR3 is built from 14 residues. Supplemented by reference TRBV2 and TRBJ2-1, the full variable domain reads EPEVTQTPSHQVTQMGQEVILRCVPISNHLYFYWYRQILGQKVEFLVSFYNNEISEKSEIFDDQFSVERPDGSNFTLKIRSTKLEDSAMYFCASKLEGSYNEQFFGPGTRLTVL.

The V and J genes are TRBV2 and TRBJ2-1; 9 nucleotides agree with TRBD1. The CDR3 length is 13 residues. The germline V gene has CDR1 SNHLY and CDR2 FYNNEI. The junction had 9 bases not matched to a gene; V was cut back by 10 bases and J by 8 bases. CDR3 in amino acids: CATNRDRAHEQFF. For the CDR3, the DNA is TGTGCCACAAACCGGGACAGGGCCCATGAGCAGTTCTTC.

This clone was found a few times. The CDR3 sequence: CASRTQGGEAFF. CDR3 DNA sequence: TGTGCCAGCAGGACCCAAGGGGGAGAAGCTTTCTTT. This chain connects TRBV6-6 to TRBJ1-1; TRBD1 is a possible D gene (6 bases). CDR1 MNHNY and CDR2 SVGAGI come from the germline V gene (reference sequence). CDR3 length equals 12 residues. Trimming left V 6 bases short and J 8 bases short, with 13 bases between.

This sequence joins TRBV6-1 and TRBJ1-6; possible D gene TRBD1, 6 bases. Germline V gene sequence: CDR1 MNHNS, CDR2 SASEGT. Trimming pared 6 bases from V and 8 bases from J, leaving 17 bases between. This CDR3 spans 15 amino acids. In nucleotides, the CDR3 is TGTGCCAGCAGCTACGAACAGGGACGGGATTCACCCCTCCACTTT. Translating gives CASSYEQGRDSPLHF.

The V gene is TRBV7-2, the J gene TRBJ2-7; 7 bases are shared with TRBD2. With 1 base clipped from V and 5 bases from J, the junction kept 11 bases outside the gene matches. Germline-derived CDR1 and CDR2 are SGHTA and FQGNSA. This CDR3 comprises 16 residues. DNA of the CDR3: TGTGCCAGCAGCTTAGTCGGGGAGGGCCTTGGAAACGAGCAGTACTTC. Its translation is CASSLVGEGLGNEQYF.

In its sample, this clone is medium-sized. This chain connects TRBV11-2 to TRBJ2-7; tentative D call: TRBD1 (5 bases). Trimming stripped 8 bases from V and 2 bases from J, with 10 bases between. The CDR3 totals 12 residues. Per the germline V gene, CDR1 is SGHAT and CDR2 is FQNNGV. CDR3 coding DNA: TGTGCCAGCGGGGCCAGGGCCTACGAGCAGTACTTC. Amino acids: CASGARAYEQYF.

V gene TRBV6-1 combines with J gene TRBJ2-2; 11 bases map to TRBD2. The CDR3 runs to 16 residues. J gave up 4 bases and V 4 bases, and 5 bases lay outside the gene matches. Germline loops: CDR1 MNHNS, CDR2 SASEGT. CDR3 DNA: TGTGCCAGCAGTGCCCGACTAGCGGGGACCACCGGGGAGCTGTTTTTT. Translation: CASSARLAGTTGELFF.

J is TRBJ2-3 and V is TRBV6-6; TRBD2 agrees at 8 bases. V lost 2 bases, J lost 2 bases, and 6 bases stayed unmatched. The V gene's germline CDR1 is MNHNY and CDR2 SVGAGI (reference sequence). The CDR3 consists of 16 residues. The CDR3 loop is CASSYPGGRTTDTQYF. The CDR3 nucleotides read TGTGCCAGCAGTTACCCGGGGGGGCGGACCACAGATACGCAGTATTTT.

The V gene is TRBV28, the J gene TRBJ1-5; no clear D. The CDR3 runs to 16 residues. V lost 5 bases to trimming and J lost 6 bases, with 20 bases between them. Per the germline V gene, CDR1 is MDHEN and CDR2 is SYDVKM. CDR3 DNA: TGTGCCAGCAGTCCCGGCAGCCTAAGAGGTATTCAGCCCCAGCATTTT. Protein sequence: CASSPGSLRGIQPQHF.

The CDR3 nucleotides are TGCGCCAGCAGTTACAACTACGAGCAGTACTTC. It codes for CASSYNYEQYF. The chain employs TRBV10-2 and TRBJ2-7; D ambiguous. CDR1 and CDR2 from the germline V gene are WSHSY and SAAADI. Trimming stripped 5 bases from V and 3 bases from J, with 5 bases between. This CDR3 has 11 residues.

As to this clone: A read error may produce the germline difference seen at one junction end. The genes are TRBV2 and TRBJ2-3; D call uncertain. CDR1 is SNHLY and CDR2 is FYNNEI in the germline V gene. The CDR3 sequence is 13 residues long. CDR3 loop: CASSKALTDTQYF. The CDR3 DNA reads TGTGCCAGCAGTAAAGCACTTACAGATACGCAGTATTTT.

This chain connects TRBV27 to TRBJ2-7; the match to TRBD1 covers 10 bases. Trimming cost V 4 bases and J 0 bases; bases outside gene matches: 0. Germline CDR1 MNHEY, CDR2 SMNVEV (reference sequence). CDR3 length equals 14 residues. In DNA, the CDR3 is TGTGCCAGCAGTTGGACAGGGGGCTCCTACGAGCAGTACTTC. Translated, it gives CASSWTGGSYEQYF.

CDR3 amino acids: CASSPEVTGWAEAFF. The DNA for the CDR3 is TGTGCCAGCAGCCCGGAGGTGACAGGGTGGGCTGAAGCTTTCTTT. The chain links TRBV5-5 to TRBJ1-1, with 7 bases aligning to TRBD1. Germline CDR1 and CDR2: SGHKS and YYEKEE (reference sequence). CDR3 length: 15 residues. J gave up 6 bases and V 4 bases, and 12 bases lay outside the gene matches.

J is TRBJ2-5 and V is TRBV6-5; D unclear. CDR3 length equals 11 residues. Germline values: CDR1 MNHEY, CDR2 SVGAGI. V lost 6 bases and J 5 bases, leaving 7 bases between the germline ends. Here the CDR3 reads CASRTRETQYF. CDR3 DNA sequence: TGTGCCAGCAGGACGCGGGAGACCCAGTACTTC.

This clone was observed a single time. This chain's CDR3 is CASSPTLTGSNTEAFF. For the CDR3, the DNA is TGTGCCAGCAGCCCCACGCTGACAGGGTCGAACACTGAAGCTTTCTTT. The V and J genes are TRBV5-5 and TRBJ1-1; TRBD1 matches at 7 bases. This CDR3 comprises 16 residues. The V segment lost 4 bases and the J segment 1 base; nucleotides outside the gene matches: 10. Germline CDR1 is SGHKS and CDR2 is YYEKEE (reference sequence).